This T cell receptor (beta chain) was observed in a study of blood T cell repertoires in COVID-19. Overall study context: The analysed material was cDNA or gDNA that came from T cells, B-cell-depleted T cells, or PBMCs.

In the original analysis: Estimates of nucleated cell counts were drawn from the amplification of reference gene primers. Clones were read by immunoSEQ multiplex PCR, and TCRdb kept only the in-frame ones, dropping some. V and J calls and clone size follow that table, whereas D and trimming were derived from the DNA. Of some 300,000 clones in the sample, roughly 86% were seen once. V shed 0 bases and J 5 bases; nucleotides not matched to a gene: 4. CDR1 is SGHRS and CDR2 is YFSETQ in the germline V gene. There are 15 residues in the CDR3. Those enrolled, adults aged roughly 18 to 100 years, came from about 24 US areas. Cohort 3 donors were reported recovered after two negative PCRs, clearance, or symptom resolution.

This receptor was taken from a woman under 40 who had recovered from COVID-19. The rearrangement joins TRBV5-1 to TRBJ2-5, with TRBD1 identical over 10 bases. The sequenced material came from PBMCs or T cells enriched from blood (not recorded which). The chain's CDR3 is CASSLGQGAGETQYF. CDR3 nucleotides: TGCGCCAGCAGCTTGGGACAGGGGGCTGGGGAGACCCAGTACTTC.